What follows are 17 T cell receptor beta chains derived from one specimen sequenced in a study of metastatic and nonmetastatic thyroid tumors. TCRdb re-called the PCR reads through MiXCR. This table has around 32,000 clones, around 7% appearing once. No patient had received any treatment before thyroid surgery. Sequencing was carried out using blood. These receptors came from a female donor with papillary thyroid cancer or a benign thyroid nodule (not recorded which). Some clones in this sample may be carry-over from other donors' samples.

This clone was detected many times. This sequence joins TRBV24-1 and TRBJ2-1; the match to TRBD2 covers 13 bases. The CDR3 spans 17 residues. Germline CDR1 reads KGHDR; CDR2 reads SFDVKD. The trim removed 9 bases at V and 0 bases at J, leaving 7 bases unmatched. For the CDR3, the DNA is TGTGCCACCCGTGGGACTAGCGGGGAGCCCTCCTACAATGAGCAGTTCTTC. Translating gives CATRGTSGEPSYNEQFF.

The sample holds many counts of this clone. CDR3 DNA: TGCAGCGTTGAAGATGTGGGCACAGATACGCAGTATTTT. Translation: CSVEDVGTDTQYF. The chain recombines TRBV29-1 with TRBJ2-3; unclear D gene. This CDR3 contains 13 residues. Trimming stripped 0 bases from V and 1 base from J, with 5 bases between. Germline V gene sequence: CDR1 SQVTM, CDR2 ANQGSEA.

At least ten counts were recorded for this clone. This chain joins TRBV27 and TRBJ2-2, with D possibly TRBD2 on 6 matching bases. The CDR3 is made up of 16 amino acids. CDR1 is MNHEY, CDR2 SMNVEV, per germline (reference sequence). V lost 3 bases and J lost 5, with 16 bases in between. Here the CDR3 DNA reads TGTGCCAGCAGTTTGGGGAATTTTGGAGGGACCGGGGAGCTGTTTTTT. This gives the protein CASSLGNFGGTGELFF.

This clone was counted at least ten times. The CDR3 DNA reads TGTGCCAGCAGCTTAAGCGGGTGGGGGCAGTTCTTC. Translating it yields CASSLSGWGQFF. The chain couples TRBV11-2 to TRBJ2-1; D might be TRBD2 (6 bases). The CDR3 consists of 12 residues. Trimming pared 2 bases from V and 12 bases from J, leaving 11 bases between. CDR1 is SGHAT, CDR2 FQNNGV, per germline.

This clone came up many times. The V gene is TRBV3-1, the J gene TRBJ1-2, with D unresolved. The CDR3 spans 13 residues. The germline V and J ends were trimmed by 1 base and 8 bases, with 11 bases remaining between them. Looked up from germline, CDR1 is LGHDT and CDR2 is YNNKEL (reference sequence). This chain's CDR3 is CASSQVQSQGYTF. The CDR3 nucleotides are TGTGCCAGCAGCCAAGTACAGAGCCAGGGCTACACCTTC.

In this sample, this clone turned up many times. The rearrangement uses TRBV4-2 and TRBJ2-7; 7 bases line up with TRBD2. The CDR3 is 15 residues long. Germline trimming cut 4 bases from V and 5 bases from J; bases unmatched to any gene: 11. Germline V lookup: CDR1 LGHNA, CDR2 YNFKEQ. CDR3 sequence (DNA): TGTGCCAGCAGCCGTGCGGGCGTGCGGGAGCACGAGCAGTACTTC. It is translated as CASSRAGVREHEQYF.

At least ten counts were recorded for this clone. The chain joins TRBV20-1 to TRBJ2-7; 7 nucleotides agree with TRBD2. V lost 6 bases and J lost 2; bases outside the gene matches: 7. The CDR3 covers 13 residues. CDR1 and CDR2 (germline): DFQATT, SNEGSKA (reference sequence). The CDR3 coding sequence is TGCAGTGCCATCACCCGGGGGGCCTACGAGCAGTACTTC. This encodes CSAITRGAYEQYF.

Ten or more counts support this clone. The DNA for the CDR3 is TGCGCCAGCAGTGAGTCATTAGGACCGAAGAACACCGGGGAGCTGTTTTTT. Protein sequence: CASSESLGPKNTGELFF. The rearrangement joins TRBV10-1 to TRBJ2-2, with D hard to call. This CDR3 spans 17 amino acids. Germline lookup yields CDR1 WNHNN and CDR2 SYGVQD (reference sequence). Trimming took 0 bases from V and 1 from J, leaving 12 bases between them.

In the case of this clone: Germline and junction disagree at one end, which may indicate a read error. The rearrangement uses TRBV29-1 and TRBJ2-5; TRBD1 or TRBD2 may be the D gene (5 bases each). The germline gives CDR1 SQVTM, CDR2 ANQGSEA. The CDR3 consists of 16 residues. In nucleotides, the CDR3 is TGCAGAGTTGAAGATCTGGTAGGGGACGGGCGGGAGACCCAGTACTTC. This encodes CRVEDLVGDGRETQYF.

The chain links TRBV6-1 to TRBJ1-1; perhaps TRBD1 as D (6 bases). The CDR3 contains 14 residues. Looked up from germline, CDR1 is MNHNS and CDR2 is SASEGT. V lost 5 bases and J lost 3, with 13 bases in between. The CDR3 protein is CASSTGITYTEAFF. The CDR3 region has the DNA TGTGCCAGCAGTACAGGGATCACCTACACTGAAGCTTTCTTT.

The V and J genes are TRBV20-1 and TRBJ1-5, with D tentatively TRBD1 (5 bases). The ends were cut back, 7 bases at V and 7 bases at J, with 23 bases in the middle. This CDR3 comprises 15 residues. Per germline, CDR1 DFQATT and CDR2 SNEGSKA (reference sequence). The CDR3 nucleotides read TGCAGTGATAGGCACCCGGCCGGGGCAAGCCAGCCCCAGCATTTT. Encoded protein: CSDRHPAGASQPQHF.

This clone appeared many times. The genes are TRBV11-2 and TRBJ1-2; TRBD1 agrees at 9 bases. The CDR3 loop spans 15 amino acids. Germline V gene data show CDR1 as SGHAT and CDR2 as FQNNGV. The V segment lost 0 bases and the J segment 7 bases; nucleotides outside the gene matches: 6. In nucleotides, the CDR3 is TGTGCCAGCAGCTTAGAAGGGACAGGGAGGGGTGGCTACACCTTC. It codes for CASSLEGTGRGGYTF.

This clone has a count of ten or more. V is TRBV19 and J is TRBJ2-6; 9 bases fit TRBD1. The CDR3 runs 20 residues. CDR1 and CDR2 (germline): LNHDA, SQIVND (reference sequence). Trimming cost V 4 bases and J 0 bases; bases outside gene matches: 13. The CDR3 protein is CASSSGQGMMISSGANVLTF. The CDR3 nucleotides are TGTGCCAGTAGTAGCGGACAGGGGATGATGATAAGCTCTGGGGCCAACGTCCTGACTTTC.

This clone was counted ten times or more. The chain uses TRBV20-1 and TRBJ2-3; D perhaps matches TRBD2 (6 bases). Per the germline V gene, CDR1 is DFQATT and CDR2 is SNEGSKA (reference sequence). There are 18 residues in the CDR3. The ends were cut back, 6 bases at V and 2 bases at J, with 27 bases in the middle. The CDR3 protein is CSASPGGWRTTATDTQYF. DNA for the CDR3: TGCAGTGCGTCCCCCGGTGGTTGGCGGACTACAGCCACAGATACGCAGTATTTT.

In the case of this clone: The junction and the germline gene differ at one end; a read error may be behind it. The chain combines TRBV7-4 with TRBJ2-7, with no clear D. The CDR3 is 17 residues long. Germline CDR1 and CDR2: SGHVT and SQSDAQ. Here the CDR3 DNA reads TGTGCCAGCATCTTAGACTTCCCTGGCTGGGCATACTGCGAGCAGTACTTC. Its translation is CASILDFPGWAYCEQYF.

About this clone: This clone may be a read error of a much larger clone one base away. The CDR3 region has the DNA TGCATCGTTGAAGTTTATGAGCAGTTCTTC. Its translation is CIVEVYEQFF. The rearrangement links TRBV29-1 to TRBJ2-1; no clear D gene. Germline V gives CDR1 SQVTM, CDR2 ANQGSEA. The CDR3 loop spans 10 amino acids.

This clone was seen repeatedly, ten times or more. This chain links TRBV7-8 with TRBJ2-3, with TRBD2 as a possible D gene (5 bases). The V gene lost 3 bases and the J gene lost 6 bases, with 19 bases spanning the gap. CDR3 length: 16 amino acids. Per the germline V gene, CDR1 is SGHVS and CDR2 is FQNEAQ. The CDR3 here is CASSFGVQPSWDTQYF. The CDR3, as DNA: TGTGCCAGCAGCTTCGGGGTGCAGCCCTCTTGGGATACGCAGTATTTT.